This T cell receptor (beta chain) was sequenced for a study of T cells after posttransplantation cyclophosphamide (dated by TCRdb to the mid-2010s). Some background on the complete study: Using TRB sequencing, the study followed how the T cell repertoire reconstituted after myeloablative bone marrow transplantation in which posttransplantation cyclophosphamide served as GVHD prophylaxis. Blood from every one of the approximately 33 PTCy patients who had 1-year posttransplant specimens underwent TRB sequencing. Public TRB sequences were searched against a database of over 3,600 sequences associated with responses to pathogens, tumor antigens, self-antigens and alloantigens. Because TRA and TRB clonality were tightly correlated in fewer than 10 samples, subsequent TCR analyses were focused on TRB only. Samples from roughly 32 PTCy-treated patients, along with samples from some 17 of their related bone marrow donors, underwent antigen receptor sequencing. TRB sequencing was also done on up to about 3 additional blood samples from 2 to 5.2 years after transplant in 3 patients, and on pretransplant blood from a handful of patients. The investigation overall reported the following: Donor-recipient similarity was low at 1-2 months but rose over the first year, and later blood repertoires were often dominated by donor CD8+ memory clones. Across the roughly 48 patients, TRB clonality was highly associated with recipient CMV seropositivity and CMV reactivation, and diversity with PTCy was similar to that in the CNI/methotrexate controls. The TRB repertoires of T cells infiltrating skin or the GI tract showed only limited overlap with the TRB repertoires found in blood.

Including the terminal cysteine and phenylalanine, the CDR3 comprises 15 residues. Only CDR3 DNA remains: 45 bases, in frame from the first base. The germline V gene encodes CDR1 SGHAT and CDR2 FQNNGV. A distance of 11 bases separates the germline ends of V and J, which lose 3 bases and 2 bases respectively. A control cohort of 11 patients who had been given myeloablative marrow transplants with methotrexate plus a calcineurin inhibitor was sampled 1 year after transplant. Mononuclear cells from peripheral blood and bone marrow were separated by Ficoll-Hypaque density centrifugation and then cryopreserved. Concerning this clone: Its cognate antigen has yet to be identified. No much larger clonotype is one base removed from it; base qualities were not supplied.

TRB sequencing was run on genomic DNA with either the immunoSEQ assay at survey resolution or the hsTCRB kit. The original pipeline was this. The immunoSEQ software was used for initial read processing, and the LymphoSeq R package was used for repertoire analyses. For each TRB dataset, clonality was calculated as 1 minus normalized Shannon entropy, and the Gini coefficient was computed as well. Phenotypes of unsorted samples were inferred by mapping TRB sequences from sorted subsets of the recipient or donor onto unsorted samples of the same recipient. Here the immuneACCESS table is served through TCRdb, limited to in-frame sequences with V and J called. Missing clones are a known gap in these copies; in checked studies unresolved V genes cover under half, and the rest lacks a known reason. V and J calls and clone size follow that table, whereas D and trimming were derived from the DNA. In all, the sample holds approximately 15,000 clones, and roughly 80% of those were seen once. Clones ranked in the top ten supply 2.5% to 3% of the sample.

Rearrangement joined TRBV11-2 to TRBJ2-1, with a weak D call of TRBD1 (5 bases match). Sequencing used PBMCs, obtained around 410 days after allogeneic stem cell transplant with calcineurin inhibitor and methotrexate. The receptor was derived from a young adult male patient who received an allogeneic stem cell transplant from an unrelated donor, was CMV-positive, and had acute and chronic GVHD. Following transplantation, part of the T cell population may be supplied by the graft donor rather than the patient. The DNA is as follows: TGTGCCAGCAGCTTTTCAGGGTGGGCCTACAATGAGCAGTTCTTC. Protein translation: CASSFSGWAYNEQFF.